A selection of T cell receptor beta chains follows, all from one sample in a study of T cell responses to AZD1222 COVID-19 vaccine. Repertoires were generated with immunoSEQ multiplex PCR, while TCRdb's copy carries only in-frame clones and drops some. The table has hundreds of thousands of clones, 90% to 95% seen once. The sequencing used peripheral blood, collected 28 days after the second AZD1222 dose. The receptors come from an adult who received the AZD1222 COVID-19 vaccine. Each CDR3 is given with its conserved first and last residue.

TRBV27	TRBJ1-2	CASSLIVVGYGYTF
TRBV3-1/TRBV3-2	TRBJ2-7	CASSQFVDSYEQYF
TRBV19	TRBJ1-5	CASSIRSAYMPQHF
TRBV12-3/TRBV12-4	TRBJ1-2	CASSPDIYGYTF
TRBV5-1	TRBJ1-4	CASSLGQSNEKLFF
TRBV28	TRBJ2-7	CASSKGGTEAYEQYF
TRBV6-1	TRBJ1-2	CASSAEFWDPNYGYTF
TRBV5-1	TRBJ1-1	CASSLADLGGTEAFF
TRBV7-9	TRBJ1-6	CASSLFGQGANGSPLHF
TRBV4-2	TRBJ2-1	CASSQTSGLLNEQFF
TRBV5-4	TRBJ1-2	CASSPGGNPANYGYTF
TRBV11-3	TRBJ2-3	CASSSSGTDTQYF
TRBV28	TRBJ2-7	CASSIWMVRPSGMYEQYF
TRBV5-5	TRBJ1-1	CASSWTGDNTEAFF
TRBV28	TRBJ2-7	CASSLSGLDPSEQYF
TRBV3-1/TRBV3-2	TRBJ2-3	CASSLSGGRDTQYF
TRBV4-1	TRBJ1-6	CASSQSSYNSPLHF
TRBV24-1	TRBJ2-2	CATSAPGTGELFF
TRBV5-4	TRBJ2-1	CASWGGRTNEQFF
TRBV9	TRBJ1-2	CASSGGRQGAYGYTF
TRBV7-6	TRBJ2-2	CASSPGPSGELFF
TRBV3-1/TRBV3-2	TRBJ1-2	CASSQTRTNYGYTF
TRBV11-2	TRBJ2-7	CASSPTGVAYEQYF
TRBV6-2/TRBV6-3	TRBJ1-5	CASSSHRAGGQQPQHF
TRBV10-3	TRBJ1-1	CAISESGGFRAEAFF
TRBV4-3	TRBJ1-1	CASSQGTGGRNTEAFF
TRBV19	TRBJ1-2	CASSLASRVGYTF
TRBV9	TRBJ1-1	CASSATANTEAFF
TRBV11-2	TRBJ1-2	CASSPTAVGNYGYTF
TRBV5-1	TRBJ1-6	CASSLRGSKTYNSPLHF
TRBV12-2	TRBJ1-5	CASRLKWGYSNQPQHF
TRBV2	TRBJ2-1	CASSPTSGSYNEQFF
TRBV28	TRBJ1-5	CASSPRTQHF
TRBV4-1	TRBJ1-6	CASSQAGGLESPLHF
TRBV4-3	TRBJ1-4	CASSQEPRDEKLFF
TRBV5-1	TRBJ2-3	CASSPGVSGGRVWDTQYF
TRBV28	TRBJ1-1	CASRETWDTEAFF
TRBV7-2	TRBJ1-5	CASSLVRNQPQHF
TRBV5-1	TRBJ1-2	CASRPVQGSNYGYTF
TRBV3-1/TRBV3-2	TRBJ2-3	CASSPFENTQYF
TRBV5-4	TRBJ2-7	CASSFRAGATYEQYF
TRBV5-1	TRBJ1-1	CASSSANSGAEAFF
TRBV7-3	TRBJ2-1	CASSTGGSYNEQFF
TRBV7-8	TRBJ2-3	CASSLTASGTQYF
TRBV3-1/TRBV3-2	TRBJ1-2	CASSQVLGASKDYGYTF
TRBV28	TRBJ2-1	CASSSLGGLNEQFF
TRBV6-5	TRBJ1-2	CASSYGGTGYTF
TRBV5-1	TRBJ2-2	CASRAGGSTGELFF